The sequence of this TCR beta chain was determined in a study of persistence of HIV-infected CD4 T cells. This was the immunoSEQ version 4 assay in survey mode. Produced via immunoSEQ multiplex PCR; TCRdb's table is partial and in-frame only. The top ten hold around 1.9% of the sample, which has 20,000 to 25,000 clones, approximately 79% seen once. General study findings and limits: TCR oligoclonality correlated with proviral oligoclonality in the same sorted populations. CMV- and Gag-responding cells had lower TCRbeta richness than CD3/CD28-responding cells.

An overlapping HIV-1 Gag peptide pool stimulated these cells at 1 ug/peptide/mL. Responding CD4+ T cells were sorted by upregulation of both CD40 ligand and CD69. Donors had undetectable plasma HIV-1 RNA, under 50 copies/mL, for 4+ years. Per germline, CDR1 MNHEY and CDR2 SVGAGI. This CDR3 contains 13 residues. The V end lost 11 bases, the J end lost 7 bases, and 20 bases lay between the germline ends. For this clone: As yet, its antigen is unknown.

The TCR originated in an adult man with HIV who was CMV-seropositive. The chain recombines TRBV6-5 with TRBJ1-1; D gene uncertain. The material sequenced was CD4+ T cells sorted from PBMCs after approximately 18-hour stimulation, taken from a patient who received antiretroviral therapy. The CDR3 region has the DNA TGTGCCGCCTTTGTACCGGGCGCACGTGAAGCTTTCTTT. This encodes CAAFVPGAREAFF.